Following are 21 T cell receptor beta chains from one sample sequenced in a study of control samples from healthy donors and cancer patients. Clones were read by immunoSEQ multiplex PCR, and TCRdb kept only the in-frame ones, dropping some. The table includes under 80,000 clones, about 93% detected once. Specimen: blood. These receptors came from a woman aged 40 to 50 in good health.

The J gene is TRBJ2-3, the V gene TRBV29-1, with D perhaps TRBD1 or TRBD2 (5 bases each). Germline values: CDR1 SQVTM, CDR2 ANQGSEA. The CDR3 has 15 residues. Trimming left V 4 bases short and J 0 bases short, with 14 bases between. CDR3 coding DNA: TGCAGCGTTGGCTCGGGTGGGGGAAGCACAGATACGCAGTATTTT. This translates into CSVGSGGGSTDTQYF.

The chain recombines TRBV29-1 with TRBJ2-2, with a weak D call TRBD1 (6 bases). V dropped 5 bases and J dropped 1 base, with 11 bases sitting between them. Per the germline V gene, CDR1 is SQVTM and CDR2 is ANQGSEA. This CDR3 region has 14 residues. CDR3 in DNA: TGCAGCGTTTCCACGGGACAGAACACCGGGGAGCTGTTTTTT. It is translated as CSVSTGQNTGELFF.

Here the CDR3 DNA reads TGTGCCAGCAGTCTGGGATCTCTGTCCTACACCTTC. It encodes CASSLGSLSYTF. The chain is built from TRBV28 and TRBJ1-2, with D hard to call. V was clipped by 5 bases and J by 10 bases, with 14 bases between them. Germline CDR1 reads MDHEN; CDR2 reads SYDVKM. The CDR3 spans 12 residues.

J is TRBJ1-1 and V is TRBV30; perhaps TRBD1 as D (5 bases). CDR3 length: 14 amino acids. CDR1 and CDR2 from the germline V gene are GTSNPN and SVGIG (reference sequence). The V end was cut by 2 bases, the J end by 3 bases, with 13 bases between. The CDR3 DNA reads as TGTGCCTGGAGTCGGGGACCGGGGGACACTGAAGCTTTCTTT. Encoded protein: CAWSRGPGDTEAFF.

The sample holds one count of this clone. The rearrangement links TRBV2 to TRBJ2-7; no clear D gene. The CDR3 runs 11 residues. CDR1 is SNHLY and CDR2 is FYNNEI in the germline V gene. The V and J ends lost 1 base and 8 bases respectively, with 6 bases between them. CDR3 nucleotide sequence: TGTGCCAGCAGTGAAGAAGTGCAGCAGTACTTC. Amino acid sequence: CASSEEVQQYF.

For the CDR3, the DNA is TGTGCCAGCAGCTTAATTGTTTACACCCGCTCCTACGAGCAGTACTTC. This translates into CASSLIVYTRSYEQYF. The rearrangement links TRBV7-9 to TRBJ2-7, with D hard to call. V was pared by 2 bases and J by 0 bases, with 14 bases between. The CDR3 length is 16 residues. Germline V gives CDR1 SEHNR, CDR2 FQNEAQ (reference sequence). Variable domain in full (rest from reference TRBV7-9 and TRBJ2-7): DTGVSQNPRHKITKRGQNVTFRCDPISEHNRLYWYRQTLGQGPEFLTYFQNEAQLEKSRLLSDRFSAERPKGSFSTLEIQRTEQGDSAMYLCASSLIVYTRSYEQYFGPGTRLTVT.

The chain employs TRBV10-3 and TRBJ2-1, with 10 bases that match TRBD1. V gave up 6 bases and J gave up 5 bases; unmatched junction bases: 4. This CDR3 region has 14 residues. Germline V lookup: CDR1 ENHRY, CDR2 SYGVKD. The chain's CDR3 is CAISRDRGNNEQFF. CDR3 in DNA: TGTGCCATCAGCCGGGACAGGGGTAACAATGAGCAGTTCTTC.

CDR3 protein: CASSTGQGGGSPLHF. DNA of the CDR3: TGCGCCAGCAGCACCGGACAGGGAGGGGGTTCACCCCTCCACTTT. The genes are TRBV5-1 and TRBJ1-6, with 8 bases matching TRBD1. There are 15 residues in the CDR3. V shed 4 bases, J shed 9 bases, and the junction held 9 bases outside the gene matches. Germline-derived CDR1 and CDR2 are SGHRS and YFSETQ.

This chain connects TRBV5-6 to TRBJ1-1; the D gene is possibly TRBD1 (5 bases). CDR1 SGHDT and CDR2 YYEEEE come from the germline V gene. The CDR3 totals 12 residues. Deletions cut 4 bases from V and 11 bases from J, with 15 bases between. The CDR3: CASSPEGREAFF. CDR3 in DNA: TGTGCCAGCAGCCCGGAAGGCAGGGAGGCTTTCTTT.

This clone came up once. The CDR3 sequence is CASSLEGLGGAGELFF. The DNA for the CDR3 is TGTGCCAGCAGCTTGGAGGGACTAGGCGGCGCCGGGGAGCTGTTTTTT. The chain is built from TRBV5-8 and TRBJ2-2; 8 nucleotides align to TRBD2. The germline CDR1 and CDR2 sequences are SGHTS and YDEGEE. The CDR3 runs 16 residues. After removal of 0 bases from V and 6 bases from J, the junction contained 7 bases not matched to a gene.

The V gene is TRBV27, the J gene TRBJ1-5, with TRBD1 matching 7 bases. Germline assignment: CDR1 MNHEY and CDR2 SMNVEV (reference sequence). The CDR3 spans 14 residues. The junction had 5 bases not matched to a gene; V was cut back by 5 bases and J by 4 bases. In nucleotides, the CDR3 is TGTGCCAGCAGTCTGACAGGGTCGAATCAGCCCCAGCATTTT. Translating it yields CASSLTGSNQPQHF.

The CDR3 region has the DNA TGTGCCAGCAGCTTAGGCGATGGGGCCAACGTCCTGACTTTC. Its translation: CASSLGDGANVLTF. V is TRBV13 and J is TRBJ2-6; no definite D call. Between the trimmed V and J ends, which lost 0 bases and 3 bases, there was a span of 3 bases. The CDR3 extends over 14 amino acids. Germline V lookup: CDR1 PRHDT, CDR2 FYEKMQ (reference sequence).

The chain carries TRBV10-3 and TRBJ1-4, with 10 bases matching TRBD1. Germline loops: CDR1 ENHRY, CDR2 SYGVKD. Trimming removed 2 bases from V and 5 bases from J; junction bases left unmatched: 2. The CDR3 contains 15 residues. CDR3 in amino acids: CAISEGQGGNEKLFF. The CDR3 bases are TGTGCCATCAGTGAGGGACAGGGGGGGAATGAAAAACTGTTTTTT.

The genes are TRBV9 and TRBJ2-1; D not certain. The CDR3 totals 13 residues. Looked up from germline, CDR1 is SGDLS and CDR2 is YYNGEE. Trimming stripped 0 bases from V and 6 bases from J, with 7 bases between. The CDR3 bases are TGTGCCAGCAGCGTAGGCCCCGGCAATGAGCAGTTCTTC. This translates into CASSVGPGNEQFF.

This chain uses TRBV6-6 with TRBJ2-2; D possibly corresponds to TRBD1 (5 bases). The CDR3 loop spans 16 amino acids. CDR1 is MNHNY, CDR2 SVGAGI, per germline (reference sequence). Trimming cost V 9 bases and J 0 bases, with 17 bases left between them. The CDR3 DNA sequence: TGTGCCAGTCCTCCCCCGCAGGGTCCGAACACCGGGGAGCTGTTTTTT. Translated: CASPPPQGPNTGELFF.

V and J are TRBV28 and TRBJ2-5, with D hard to call. Trimming left V 2 bases short and J 10 bases short, with 17 bases between. CDR3 length equals 14 residues. Germline V gives CDR1 MDHEN, CDR2 SYDVKM. The DNA of the CDR3 is TGTGCCAGCAGTTTAAGTGTCGGCCGTTTGCACCAGTACTTC. Protein: CASSLSVGRLHQYF.

Here the CDR3 DNA reads TGTGCCAGCAGCTTGCGGGGGAGTGAAAAACTGTTTTTT. Translated, it gives CASSLRGSEKLFF. The chain carries TRBV5-4 and TRBJ1-4, with a possible D match to TRBD1 (5 bases). With 1 base removed from V and 7 bases from J, the gap between germline ends came to 8 bases. The CDR3 runs to 13 residues. Germline CDR1 and CDR2: SGHNT and YYREEE (reference sequence).

The chain recombines TRBV7-3 with TRBJ2-3; D might be TRBD1 (6 bases). V dropped 3 bases and J dropped 6 bases, with 7 bases sitting between them. The CDR3 totals 12 residues. Germline V gene sequence: CDR1 SGHTA, CDR2 FQGTGA. As DNA, the CDR3 is TGTGCCAGCAGCTTCCAGGGGGATACGCAGTATTTT. Its protein is CASSFQGDTQYF.

This rearrangement joins TRBV30 to TRBJ2-7, with TRBD2 matching over 7 bases. Germline V gene lookup returns CDR1 GTSNPN and CDR2 SVGIG (reference sequence). V was pared by 8 bases and J by 9 bases, with 10 bases of the junction left unmatched. CDR3 length equals 11 residues. CDR3 nucleotides: TGTGCCCGGGAGGCCCCTCAAGGGCAGTACTTC. Amino acids: CAREAPQGQYF.

The rearrangement uses TRBV5-6 and TRBJ2-7; D is possibly TRBD2 (6 bases). This CDR3 region has 15 residues. Trimming stripped 2 bases from V and 1 base from J, with 13 bases between. Looked up from germline, CDR1 is SGHDT and CDR2 is YYEEEE. The CDR3 spells CASSLIWTTSYEQYF. The DNA for the CDR3 is TGTGCCAGCAGCTTAATCTGGACTACTTCCTACGAGCAGTACTTC.

The chain combines TRBV7-9 with TRBJ1-4; D is uncertain. CDR1 is SEHNR and CDR2 is FQNEAQ in the germline V gene (reference sequence). Trimming took off 1 base at V and 7 bases at J, with 13 bases between the two ends. The CDR3 contains 15 residues. CDR3 in DNA: TGTGCCAGCAGCTTAGGATCTACCTCGGGTGAAAAACTGTTTTTT. Translation: CASSLGSTSGEKLFF.